This T cell receptor (beta chain) came from a study of blood T cell repertoires in COVID-19. Using immunoSEQ multiplex PCR, the repertoire was profiled, and TCRdb retains in-frame clones only, with some absent. The data show around 220,000 clones, around 84% seen once. The J segment lost 4 bases and the V segment lost 4 bases, leaving 12 bases of the junction unmatched. This CDR3 contains 17 residues. CDR1 SGHRS and CDR2 YFSETQ come from the germline V gene. The sample holds one count of this clone. This clonotype originated in a woman between 40 and 50 years old with acute COVID-19. Source material: PBMCs or T cells enriched from blood (not recorded which). The chain has TRBV5-1 and TRBJ2-3; the match to TRBD1 covers 10 bases. This chain's CDR3 is CASSVDGTGVGSDTQYF. DNA of the CDR3: TGCGCCAGCAGCGTGGACGGGACAGGGGTCGGGTCAGATACGCAGTATTTT.